This is a list of T cell receptor beta chains from one sample in a study of blood T cell repertoires in COVID-19. Only in-frame clones appear in the TCRdb table, and some are missing; sequencing was by immunoSEQ multiplex PCR. The data show about 480,000 clones, roughly nine tenths seen once. What was sequenced was PBMCs or T cells enriched from blood (not recorded which). All receptors derive from a woman aged 55-70 years who had recovered from COVID-19. CDR3s include the opening cysteine and the closing phenylalanine or tryptophan. D genes are given only for firm matches. Not all rows give a size; the values are once, few, many and, for expanded clones, a class.

d_call	v_call	j_call	clone_size	cdr3_aa	cdr3_nt
TRBD1	TRBV3-1/TRBV3-2	TRBJ1-6	-	CASRPQGVNSPLHF	TGTGCCAGCAGGCCACAGGGGGTGAATTCACCCCTCCACTTT
TRBD2	TRBV29-1	TRBJ2-3	-	CSVDPSGGGRTDTQYF	TGCAGCGTTGACCCTAGCGGGGGAGGACGCACAGATACGCAGTATTTT
-	TRBV5-6	TRBJ2-3	-	CASSNLGSADTQYF	TGTGCCAGCAGCAACTTGGGGAGCGCAGATACGCAGTATTTT
-	TRBV19	TRBJ1-5	-	CASSIMGPSNQPQHF	TGTGCCAGTAGTATAATGGGGCCTAGCAATCAGCCCCAGCATTTT
-	TRBV6-5	TRBJ2-2	-	CASLVGANTGELFF	TGTGCCAGCCTCGTGGGAGCGAACACCGGGGAGCTGTTTTTT
TRBD2	TRBV19	TRBJ2-7	-	CASSTGLAGGFQAYEQYF	TGTGCCAGTAGTACGGGACTAGCGGGGGGGTTTCAAGCCTACGAGCAGTACTTC
TRBD1	TRBV14	TRBJ2-3	-	CASSNYGWATGTDTQYF	TGTGCCAGCAGCAACTACGGGTGGGCGACAGGGACAGATACGCAGTATTTT
-	TRBV28	TRBJ1-4	-	CASSSGSKPANEKLFF	TGTGCCAGCAGCTCAGGGTCCAAGCCGGCTAATGAAAAACTGTTTTTT
-	TRBV12-3/TRBV12-4	TRBJ1-5	-	CASRVRYQPQHF	TGTGCCAGCAGAGTGAGGTATCAGCCCCAGCATTTT
-	TRBV18	TRBJ1-2	-	CASSQEQGKDYGYTF	TGTGCCAGCTCACAAGAACAGGGTAAAGACTATGGCTACACCTTC
TRBD2	TRBV6-1	TRBJ2-1	-	CASSAPLAGGLNEQFF	TGTGCCAGCAGTGCCCCTCTAGCGGGGGGGCTGAATGAGCAGTTCTTC
-	TRBV19	TRBJ1-5	-	CASSNWVTDSNQPQHF	TGTGCCAGTAGTAACTGGGTGACAGATAGCAATCAGCCCCAGCATTTT
-	TRBV5-1	TRBJ1-2	-	CASSLAEGPTAYIGYTF	TGCGCCAGCAGCTTGGCGGAGGGGCCCACCGCCTACATTGGCTACACCTTC
-	TRBV10-3	TRBJ1-2	-	CAISDSKQFYGYTF	TGTGCCATCAGTGACTCTAAACAGTTCTATGGCTACACCTTC
TRBD1	TRBV14	TRBJ2-3	-	CASSQPLGRTGGSDTQYF	TGTGCCAGCAGCCAACCCCTCGGGAGGACAGGGGGCTCAGATACGCAGTATTTT
-	TRBV12-3/TRBV12-4	TRBJ1-2	-	CASSFVQEYGYTF	TGTGCCAGCAGTTTTGTACAGGAGTATGGCTACACCTTC
TRBD1	TRBV2	TRBJ1-2	many	CASSESSGTVVGYTF	TGTGCCAGCAGTGAGTCCTCCGGGACAGTCGTTGGCTACACCTTC
TRBD1	TRBV5-3	TRBJ2-2	-	CARSSNTKGRDRGNTGELFF	TGTGCCAGAAGCTCGAACACTAAAGGACGGGACAGGGGTAACACCGGGGAGCTGTTTTTT
TRBD2	TRBV4-1	TRBJ2-7	-	CASSPQRGAEQYF	TGCGCCAGCAGCCCACAGCGGGGGGCCGAGCAGTACTTC
-	TRBV29-1	TRBJ1-2	-	CSVEGEVWGYGYTF	TGCAGCGTTGAGGGGGAGGTATGGGGCTATGGCTACACCTTC
-	TRBV5-1	TRBJ2-5	-	CASSTTGGAETQYF	TGCGCCAGCAGCACCACAGGGGGGGCGGAGACCCAGTACTTC
TRBD2	TRBV27	TRBJ2-4	once	CASSSLGGRGTKNIQYF	TGTGCCAGCAGTTCCTTGGGCGGGAGGGGGACCAAAAACATTCAGTACTTC
TRBD2	TRBV11-2	TRBJ2-7	-	CASSLESSGGYEQYF	TGTGCCAGCAGCTTAGAGTCTAGCGGGGGTTACGAGCAGTACTTC
TRBD1	TRBV2	TRBJ1-3	once	CASTPPGQGLITIYF	TGTGCCAGCACCCCTCCGGGACAGGGACTAATCACCATATATTTT
-	TRBV7-2	TRBJ2-5	-	CASSPKTGGIQETQYF	TGTGCCAGCAGCCCCAAGACCGGGGGTATACAAGAGACCCAGTACTTC
-	TRBV6-5	TRBJ2-2	-	CASSSDGENTGELFF	TGTGCCAGCAGTTCCGACGGAGAGAACACCGGGGAGCTGTTTTTT
-	TRBV19	TRBJ1-2	-	CASSMTGLPYGYTF	TGTGCCAGTAGTATGACAGGATTGCCCTATGGCTACACCTTC